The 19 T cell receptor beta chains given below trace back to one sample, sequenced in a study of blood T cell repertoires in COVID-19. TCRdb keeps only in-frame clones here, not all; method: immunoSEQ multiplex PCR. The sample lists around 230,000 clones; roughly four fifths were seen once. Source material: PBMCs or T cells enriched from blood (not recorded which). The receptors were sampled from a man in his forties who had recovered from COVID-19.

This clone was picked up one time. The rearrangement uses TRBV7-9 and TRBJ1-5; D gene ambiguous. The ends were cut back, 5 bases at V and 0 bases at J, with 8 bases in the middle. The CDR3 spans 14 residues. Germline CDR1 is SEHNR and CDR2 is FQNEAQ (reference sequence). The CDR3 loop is CASSREYSNQPQHF. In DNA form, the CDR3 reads TGTGCCAGCAGCCGCGAGTATAGCAATCAGCCCCAGCATTTT.

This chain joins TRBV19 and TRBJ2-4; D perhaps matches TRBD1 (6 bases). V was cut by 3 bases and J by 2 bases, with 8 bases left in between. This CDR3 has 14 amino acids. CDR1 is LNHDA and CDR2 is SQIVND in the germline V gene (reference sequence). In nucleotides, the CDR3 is TGTGCCAGTAGTATTGGGGACACCAAAAACATTCAGTACTTC. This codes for CASSIGDTKNIQYF. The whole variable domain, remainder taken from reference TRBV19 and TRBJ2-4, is DGGITQSPKYLFRKEGQNVTLSCEQNLNHDAMYWYRQDPGQGLRLIYYSQIVNDFQKGDIAEGYSVSREKKESFPLTVTSAQKNPTAFYLCASSIGDTKNIQYFGAGTRLSVL.

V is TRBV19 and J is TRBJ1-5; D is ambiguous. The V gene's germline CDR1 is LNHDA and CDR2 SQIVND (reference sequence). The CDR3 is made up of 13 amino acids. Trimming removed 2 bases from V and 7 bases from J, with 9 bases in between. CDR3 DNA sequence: TGTGCCAGTAGTATAAACTTTTACCAGCCCCAGCATTTT. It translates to CASSINFYQPQHF.

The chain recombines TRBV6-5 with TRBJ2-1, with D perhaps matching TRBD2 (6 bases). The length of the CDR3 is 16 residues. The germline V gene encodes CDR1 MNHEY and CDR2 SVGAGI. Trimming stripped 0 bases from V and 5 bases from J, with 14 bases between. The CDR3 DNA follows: TGTGCCAGCAGTTACTCTAGGGTGGCGGGAAACAATGAGCAGTTCTTC. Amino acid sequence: CASSYSRVAGNNEQFF.

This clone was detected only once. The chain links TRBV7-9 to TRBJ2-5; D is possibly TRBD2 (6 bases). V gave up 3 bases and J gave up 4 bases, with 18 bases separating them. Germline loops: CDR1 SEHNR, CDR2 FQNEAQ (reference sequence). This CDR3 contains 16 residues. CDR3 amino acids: CASSFTLGGKGETQYF. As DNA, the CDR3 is TGTGCCAGCAGCTTCACGCTGGGCGGGAAGGGAGAGACCCAGTACTTC. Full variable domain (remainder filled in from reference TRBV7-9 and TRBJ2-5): DTGVSQNPRHKITKRGQNVTFRCDPISEHNRLYWYRQTLGQGPEFLTYFQNEAQLEKSRLLSDRFSAERPKGSFSTLEIQRTEQGDSAMYLCASSFTLGGKGETQYFGPGTRLLVL.

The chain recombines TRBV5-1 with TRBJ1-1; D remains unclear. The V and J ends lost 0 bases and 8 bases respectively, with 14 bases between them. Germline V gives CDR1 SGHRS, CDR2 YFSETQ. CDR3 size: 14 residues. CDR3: CASSLAWGVGEAFF. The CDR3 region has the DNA TGCGCCAGCAGCTTGGCTTGGGGAGTGGGGGAAGCTTTCTTT.

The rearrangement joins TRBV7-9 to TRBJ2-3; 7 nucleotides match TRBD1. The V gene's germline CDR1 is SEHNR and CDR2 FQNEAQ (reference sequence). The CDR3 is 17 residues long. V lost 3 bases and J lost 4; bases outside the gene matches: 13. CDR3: CASSFTAARQGSDTQYF. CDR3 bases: TGTGCCAGCAGCTTTACGGCTGCTCGACAGGGTTCAGATACGCAGTATTTT.

The CDR3 reads CAISEGQGVSYEQYF. DNA of the CDR3: TGTGCCATCAGTGAGGGACAGGGGGTCTCCTACGAGCAGTACTTC. The genes are TRBV10-3 and TRBJ2-7; 10 bases agree with TRBD1. There are 15 residues in the CDR3. V shed 2 bases and J 0 bases; nucleotides not matched to a gene: 1. Germline V CDR1 and CDR2: ENHRY, SYGVKD.

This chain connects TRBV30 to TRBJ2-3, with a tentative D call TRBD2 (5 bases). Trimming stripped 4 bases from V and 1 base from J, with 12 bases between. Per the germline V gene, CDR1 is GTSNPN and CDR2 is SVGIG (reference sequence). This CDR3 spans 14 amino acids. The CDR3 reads CAWKLAGGTDTQYF. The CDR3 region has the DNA TGTGCCTGGAAACTGGCCGGGGGCACAGATACGCAGTATTTT. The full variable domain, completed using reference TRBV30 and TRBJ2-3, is SQTIHQWPATLVQPVGSPLSLECTVEGTSNPNLYWYRQAAGRGLQLLFYSVGIGQISSEVPQNLSASRPQDRQFILSSKKLLLSDSGFYLCAWKLAGGTDTQYFGPGTRLTVL.

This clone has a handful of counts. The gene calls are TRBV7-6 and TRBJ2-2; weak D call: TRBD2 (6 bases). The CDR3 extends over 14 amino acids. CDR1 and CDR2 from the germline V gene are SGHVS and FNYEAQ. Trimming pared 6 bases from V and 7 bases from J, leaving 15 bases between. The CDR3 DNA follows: TGTGCCAGCAGACTGCGGGGAATCAGCGGGGAGCTGTTTTTT. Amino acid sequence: CASRLRGISGELFF.

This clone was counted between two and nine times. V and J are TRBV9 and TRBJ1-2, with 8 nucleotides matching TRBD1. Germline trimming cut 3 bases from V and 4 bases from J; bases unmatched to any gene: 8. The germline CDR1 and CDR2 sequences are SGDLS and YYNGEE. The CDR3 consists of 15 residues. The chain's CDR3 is CASSGRDRHVYGYTF. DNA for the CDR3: TGTGCCAGCAGCGGCCGGGACAGGCATGTCTATGGCTACACCTTC.

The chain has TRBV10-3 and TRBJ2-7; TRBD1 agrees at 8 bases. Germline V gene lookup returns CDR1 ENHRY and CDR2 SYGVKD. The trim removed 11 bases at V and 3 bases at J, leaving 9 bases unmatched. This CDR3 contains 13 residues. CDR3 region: CAVGQGGVYEQYF. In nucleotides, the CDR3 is TGTGCCGTAGGACAGGGTGGAGTCTACGAGCAGTACTTC.

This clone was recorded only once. CDR3 sequence: CASSPDSTIYGYTF. CDR3 sequence (DNA): TGTGCCAGCAGTCCGGACAGTACCATCTATGGCTACACCTTC. V usage is TRBV2 and J usage is TRBJ1-2, with D possibly TRBD1 on 6 matching bases. CDR1 SNHLY and CDR2 FYNNEI come from the germline V gene. The V gene lost 5 bases and the J gene lost 4 bases, with 14 bases spanning the gap. This CDR3 contains 14 residues. Filled out from reference TRBV2 and TRBJ1-2, the complete variable domain reads EPEVTQTPSHQVTQMGQEVILRCVPISNHLYFYWYRQILGQKVEFLVSFYNNEISEKSEIFDDQFSVERPDGSNFTLKIRSTKLEDSAMYFCASSPDSTIYGYTFGSGTRLTVV.

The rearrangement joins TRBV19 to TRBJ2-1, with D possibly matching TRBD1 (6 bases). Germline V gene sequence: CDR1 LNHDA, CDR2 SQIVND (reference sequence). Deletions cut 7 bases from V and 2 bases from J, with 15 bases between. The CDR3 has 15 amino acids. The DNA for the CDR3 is TGTGCCAGTAAACAGGGATCGAGCACCTACAATGAGCAGTTCTTC. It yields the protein CASKQGSSTYNEQFF.

CDR3 loop: CASSGGLRQLYEQYF. For the CDR3, the DNA is TGTGCCAGCAGTGGTGGACTCCGACAACTTTACGAGCAGTACTTC. The chain has TRBV2 and TRBJ2-7, with a possible D match to TRBD2 (5 bases). The CDR3 sequence is 15 residues long. The germline V and J ends were trimmed by 4 bases and 4 bases, with 17 bases remaining between them. The germline CDR1 and CDR2 sequences are SNHLY and FYNNEI. The entire variable domain, with the rest obtained from reference TRBV2 and TRBJ2-7, is as follows: EPEVTQTPSHQVTQMGQEVILRCVPISNHLYFYWYRQILGQKVEFLVSFYNNEISEKSEIFDDQFSVERPDGSNFTLKIRSTKLEDSAMYFCASSGGLRQLYEQYFGPGTRLTVT.

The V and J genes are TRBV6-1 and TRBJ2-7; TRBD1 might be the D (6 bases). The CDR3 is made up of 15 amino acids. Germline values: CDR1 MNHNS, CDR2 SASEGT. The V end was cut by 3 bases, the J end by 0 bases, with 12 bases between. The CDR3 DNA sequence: TGTGCCAGCAGTGATTACAGGGTGTCCTCCTACGAGCAGTACTTC. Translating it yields CASSDYRVSSYEQYF.

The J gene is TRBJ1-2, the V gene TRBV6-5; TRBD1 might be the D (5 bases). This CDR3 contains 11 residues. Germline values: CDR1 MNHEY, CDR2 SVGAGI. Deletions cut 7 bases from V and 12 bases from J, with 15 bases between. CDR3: CASTNPGLDTF. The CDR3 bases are TGTGCCAGCACCAACCCAGGGTTGGACACCTTC.

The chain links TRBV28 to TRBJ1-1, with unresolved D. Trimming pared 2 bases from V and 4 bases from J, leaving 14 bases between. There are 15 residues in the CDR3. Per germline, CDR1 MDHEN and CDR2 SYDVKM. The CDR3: CASSLLQIRFTEAFF. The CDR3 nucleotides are TGTGCCAGCAGTTTACTCCAGATCCGATTCACTGAAGCTTTCTTT. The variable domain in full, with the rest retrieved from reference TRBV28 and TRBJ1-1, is DVKVTQSSRYLVKRTGEKVFLECVQDMDHENMFWYRQDPGLGLRLIYFSYDVKMKEKGDIPEGYSVSREKKERFSLILESASTNQTSMYLCASSLLQIRFTEAFFGQGTRLTVV.

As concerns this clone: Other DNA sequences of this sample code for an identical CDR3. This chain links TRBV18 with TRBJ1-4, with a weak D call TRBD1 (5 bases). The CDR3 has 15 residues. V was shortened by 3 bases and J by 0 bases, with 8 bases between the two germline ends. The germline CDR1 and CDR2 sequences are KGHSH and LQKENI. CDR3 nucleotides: TGTGCCAGCTCACCCGACAGTGCAACTAATGAAAAACTGTTTTTT. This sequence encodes CASSPDSATNEKLFF.